This TCR beta chain was obtained from a study of T cell responses to AZD1222 COVID-19 vaccine. Using immunoSEQ multiplex PCR, the repertoire was profiled, and TCRdb retains in-frame clones only, with some absent. The data hold about 97,000 clones, with about 86% observed a single time. The TCR sequence derives from an adult in good health. Sequences were derived from peripheral blood, sampled on day 0 of AZD1222 vaccination.

The CDR3 reads CASSPFSLLTGDTQYF. Written as DNA, the CDR3 is TGTGCCAGCAGCCCATTCTCCCTCTTAACAGGAGATACGCAGTATTTT. The chain combines TRBV21-1 with TRBJ2-3; the D segment call TRBD1 is taken from the table without a DNA check. TRBV21-1 is listed as a pseudogene. The length of the CDR3 is 16 residues.